A single sample gave rise to the 7 T cell receptor beta chains below, sequenced in a study of glioma-infiltrating T cells. The iRepertoire nested amplicon-rescue multiplex PCR amplified TCR alpha and beta CDR3s from RNA. MiXCR, run by TCRdb on the multiplex PCR reads, gives a single entry per CDR3 protein. Here the sample spans around 93,000 distinct CDR3 sequences, 35% to 45% being singletons. Sequencing was done on a sample of glioma tissue, nonneoplastic brain tissue, or PBMCs (not recorded which). The receptor set was obtained from a human donor with low-grade glioma or glioblastoma, undergoing nonglioma brain surgery, or in good health (not recorded which).

This clonotype has at least ten counts. The chain combines TRBV5-4 with TRBJ2-7, with 8 bases that match TRBD2. CDR3 length: 16 amino acids. CDR1 and CDR2 from the germline V gene are SGHNT and YYREEE (reference sequence). Trimming removed 0 bases from V and 1 base from J; junction bases left unmatched: 6. CDR3 protein: CASSLAPRGGSYEQYF. DNA for the CDR3: TGTGCCAGCAGCTTGGCGCCCCGCGGGGGGTCCTACGAGCAGTACTTC. Full variable domain (outside the CDR3, taken from reference TRBV5-4 and TRBJ2-7): ETGVTQSPTHLIKTRGQQVTLRCSSQSGHNTVSWYQQALGQGPQFIFQYYREEENGRGNFPPRFSGLQFPNYSSELNVNALELDDSALYLCASSLAPRGGSYEQYFGPGTRLTVT.

On this clonotype: At one boundary the junction diverges from the germline segment, which might be a read error. This sequence joins TRBV11-1 and TRBJ2-3; D may correspond to TRBD1 or TRBD2 (5 bases each). Germline CDR1 is SGHAT and CDR2 is FQDESV (reference sequence). The CDR3 consists of 15 residues. The CDR3 sequence: CANSQEARGPDTQYF. CDR3 coding DNA: TGTGCCAACAGCCAAGAGGCGAGGGGCCCAGATACGCAGTATTTT.

Regarding this clonotype: A read error is likely, as this CDR3 ends without the conserved phenylalanine or tryptophan. V and J are TRBV25-1 and TRBJ2-7; D remains ambiguous. The V gene lost 6 bases and the J gene lost 2 bases, with 11 bases spanning the gap. This CDR3 has 13 residues. CDR1 MGHDK and CDR2 SYGVNS come from the germline V gene. The CDR3 DNA reads as TGTGCCAGCAGCCTGGACGGAACCTACGAGCAGTACTCC. Translated, it gives CASSLDGTYEQYS.

Remarks on this clonotype: One end of the junction varies from germline; a read error may be responsible. The V gene is TRBV6-2 or TRBV6-3, the J gene TRBJ2-7; D assignment may be TRBD1 or TRBD2 (5 bases each). The V gene's germline CDR1 is MNHEY and CDR2 SVGEGT. The CDR3 has 13 residues. CDR3 bases: TGCGCCAGCATGGGGGACGGCTCCTACGAGCAGTACTTC. Its translation is CASMGDGSYEQYF.

About this clonotype: A much larger clone differs from this one at a single base, so this may be a read error. The chain combines TRBV6-1 with TRBJ1-5; the D gene is possibly TRBD1 (5 bases). CDR1 and CDR2 (germline): MNHNS, SASEGT. The V gene lost 8 bases and the J gene lost 3 bases, with 14 bases spanning the gap. CDR3 length equals 14 residues. CDR3 nucleotides: TGTGCCAGCTCACTAGACAGCACCAATCAGCCCCAGCATTTT. Its protein is CASSLDSTNQPQHF.

The sample holds a few counts of this clonotype. Compared with germline, one end of the junction differs, possibly owing to a read error. V is TRBV20-1 and J is TRBJ1-6; D possibly corresponds to TRBD1 (6 bases). This CDR3 has 15 amino acids. CDR1 is DFQATT, CDR2 SNEGSKA, per germline (reference sequence). The CDR3 is CGARGGGSGNSPLHF. The CDR3 coding sequence is TGCGGTGCTAGAGGAGGGGGATCGGGGAATTCACCCCTCCACTTT.

There are many counts of this clonotype. The CDR3 reads CASSLATLYGYTF. The CDR3, as DNA: TGTGCCAGCAGTTTGGCCACCCTCTATGGCTACACCTTC. The V gene is TRBV28, the J gene TRBJ1-2; no definite D call. The CDR3 contains 13 residues. Per the germline V gene, CDR1 is MDHEN and CDR2 is SYDVKM. Deletions cut 3 bases from V and 4 bases from J, with 9 bases between.